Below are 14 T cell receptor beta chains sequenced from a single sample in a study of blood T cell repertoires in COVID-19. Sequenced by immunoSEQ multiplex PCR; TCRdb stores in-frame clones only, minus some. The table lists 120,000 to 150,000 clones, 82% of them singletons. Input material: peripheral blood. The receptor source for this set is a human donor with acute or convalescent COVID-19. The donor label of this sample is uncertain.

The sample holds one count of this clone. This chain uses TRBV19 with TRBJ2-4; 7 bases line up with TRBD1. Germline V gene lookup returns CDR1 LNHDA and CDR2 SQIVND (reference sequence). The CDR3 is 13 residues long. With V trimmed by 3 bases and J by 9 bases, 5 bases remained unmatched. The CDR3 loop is CASSIDRVGIQYF. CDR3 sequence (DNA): TGTGCCAGTAGTATCGACAGGGTGGGCATTCAGTACTTC.

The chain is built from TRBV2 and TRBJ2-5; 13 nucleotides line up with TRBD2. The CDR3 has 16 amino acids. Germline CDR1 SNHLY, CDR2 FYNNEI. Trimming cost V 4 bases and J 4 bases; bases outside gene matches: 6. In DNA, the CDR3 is TGTGCCAGCAGTGGGGGTGGACTAGCGGGGGCAGAGACCCAGTACTTC. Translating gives CASSGGGLAGAETQYF.

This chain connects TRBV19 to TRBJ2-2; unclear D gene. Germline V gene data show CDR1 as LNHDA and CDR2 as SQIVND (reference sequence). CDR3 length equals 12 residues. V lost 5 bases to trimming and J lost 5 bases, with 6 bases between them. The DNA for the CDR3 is TGTGCCAGTAGTCCCTATACCGGGGAGCTGTTTTTT. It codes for CASSPYTGELFF. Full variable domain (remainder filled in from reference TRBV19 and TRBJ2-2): DGGITQSPKYLFRKEGQNVTLSCEQNLNHDAMYWYRQDPGQGLRLIYYSQIVNDFQKGDIAEGYSVSREKKESFPLTVTSAQKNPTAFYLCASSPYTGELFFGEGSRLTVL.

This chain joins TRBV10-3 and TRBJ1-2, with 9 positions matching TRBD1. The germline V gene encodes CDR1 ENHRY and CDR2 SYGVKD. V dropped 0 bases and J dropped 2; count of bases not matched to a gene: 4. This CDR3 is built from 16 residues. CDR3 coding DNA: TGTGCCATCAGTGAGTCGGGGACAGGGATGAACTATGGCTACACCTTC. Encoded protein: CAISESGTGMNYGYTF.

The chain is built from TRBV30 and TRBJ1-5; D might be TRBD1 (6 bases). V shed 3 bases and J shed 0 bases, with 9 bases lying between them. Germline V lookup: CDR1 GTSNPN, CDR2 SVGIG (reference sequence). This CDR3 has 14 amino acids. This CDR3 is CAWSQGNSNQPQHF. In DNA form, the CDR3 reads TGTGCCTGGAGCCAGGGGAATAGCAATCAGCCCCAGCATTTT.

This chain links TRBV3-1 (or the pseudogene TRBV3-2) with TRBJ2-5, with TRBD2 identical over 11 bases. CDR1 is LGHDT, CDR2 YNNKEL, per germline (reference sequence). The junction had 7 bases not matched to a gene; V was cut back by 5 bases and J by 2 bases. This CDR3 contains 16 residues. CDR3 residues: CASSLRLAGKQETQYF. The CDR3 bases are TGTGCCAGCAGCTTGCGACTAGCGGGGAAACAAGAGACCCAGTACTTC.

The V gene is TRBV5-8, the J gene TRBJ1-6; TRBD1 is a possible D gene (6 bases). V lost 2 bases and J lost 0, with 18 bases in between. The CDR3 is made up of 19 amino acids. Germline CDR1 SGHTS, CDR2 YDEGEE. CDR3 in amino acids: CASSFPPGHRLSYNSPLHF. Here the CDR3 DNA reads TGTGCCAGCAGCTTCCCCCCGGGACACCGGCTCTCCTATAATTCACCCCTCCACTTT.

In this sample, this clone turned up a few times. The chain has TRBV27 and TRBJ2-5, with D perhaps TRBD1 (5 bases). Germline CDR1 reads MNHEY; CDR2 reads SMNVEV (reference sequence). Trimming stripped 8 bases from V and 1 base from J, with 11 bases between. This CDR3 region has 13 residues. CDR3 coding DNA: TGTGCCAGCCAAGGACAACTCCAAGAGACCCAGTACTTC. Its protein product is CASQGQLQETQYF.

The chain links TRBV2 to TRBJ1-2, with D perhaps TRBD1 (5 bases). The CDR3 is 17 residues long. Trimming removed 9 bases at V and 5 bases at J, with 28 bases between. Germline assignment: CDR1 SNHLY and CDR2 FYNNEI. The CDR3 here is CASLQDGGEHFGYGYTF. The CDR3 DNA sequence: TGTGCCAGTTTACAGGACGGGGGTGAACATTTTGGATATGGCTACACCTTC. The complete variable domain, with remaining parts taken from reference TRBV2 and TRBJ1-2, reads EPEVTQTPSHQVTQMGQEVILRCVPISNHLYFYWYRQILGQKVEFLVSFYNNEISEKSEIFDDQFSVERPDGSNFTLKIRSTKLEDSAMYFCASLQDGGEHFGYGYTFGSGTRLTVV.

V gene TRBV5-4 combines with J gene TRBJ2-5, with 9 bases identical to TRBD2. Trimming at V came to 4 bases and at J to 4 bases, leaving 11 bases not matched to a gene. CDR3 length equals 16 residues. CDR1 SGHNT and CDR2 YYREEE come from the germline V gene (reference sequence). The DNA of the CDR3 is TGTGCCAGCAGCCGGCGTTTAGCGGGGGATAGAGAGACCCAGTACTTC. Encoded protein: CASSRRLAGDRETQYF.

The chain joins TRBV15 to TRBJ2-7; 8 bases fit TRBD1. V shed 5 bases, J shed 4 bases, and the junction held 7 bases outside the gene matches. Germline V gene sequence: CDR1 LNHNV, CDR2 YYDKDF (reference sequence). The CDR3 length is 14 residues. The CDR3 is CATSPTGGEYEQYF. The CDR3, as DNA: TGTGCCACCAGCCCAACAGGGGGTGAGTACGAGCAGTACTTC.

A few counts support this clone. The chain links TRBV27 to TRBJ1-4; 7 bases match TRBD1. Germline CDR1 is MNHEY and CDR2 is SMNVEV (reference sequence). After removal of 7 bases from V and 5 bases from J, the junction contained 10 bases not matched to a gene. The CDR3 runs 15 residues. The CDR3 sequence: CASKSNGGGNEKLFF. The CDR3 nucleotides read TGTGCCAGCAAGTCCAATGGAGGGGGCAATGAAAAACTGTTTTTT.

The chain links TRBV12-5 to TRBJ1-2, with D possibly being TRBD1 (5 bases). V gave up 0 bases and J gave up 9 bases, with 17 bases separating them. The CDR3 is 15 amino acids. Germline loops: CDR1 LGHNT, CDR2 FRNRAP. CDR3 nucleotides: TGTGCTAGTGGTTTGGTTCCTGGGGGGAGGGTCCGCTACACCTTC. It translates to CASGLVPGGRVRYTF.

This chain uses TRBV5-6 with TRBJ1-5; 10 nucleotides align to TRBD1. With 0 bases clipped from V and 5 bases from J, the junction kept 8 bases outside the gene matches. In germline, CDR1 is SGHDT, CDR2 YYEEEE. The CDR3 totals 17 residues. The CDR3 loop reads CASSLATGGSRDQPQHF. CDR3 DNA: TGTGCCAGCAGCTTGGCGACAGGGGGCAGTCGGGATCAGCCCCAGCATTTT. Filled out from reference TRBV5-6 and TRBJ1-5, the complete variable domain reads DAGVTQSPTHLIKTRGQQVTLRCSPKSGHDTVSWYQQALGQGPQFIFQYYEEEERQRGNFPDRFSGHQFPNYSSELNVNALLLGDSALYLCASSLATGGSRDQPQHFGDGTRLSIL.